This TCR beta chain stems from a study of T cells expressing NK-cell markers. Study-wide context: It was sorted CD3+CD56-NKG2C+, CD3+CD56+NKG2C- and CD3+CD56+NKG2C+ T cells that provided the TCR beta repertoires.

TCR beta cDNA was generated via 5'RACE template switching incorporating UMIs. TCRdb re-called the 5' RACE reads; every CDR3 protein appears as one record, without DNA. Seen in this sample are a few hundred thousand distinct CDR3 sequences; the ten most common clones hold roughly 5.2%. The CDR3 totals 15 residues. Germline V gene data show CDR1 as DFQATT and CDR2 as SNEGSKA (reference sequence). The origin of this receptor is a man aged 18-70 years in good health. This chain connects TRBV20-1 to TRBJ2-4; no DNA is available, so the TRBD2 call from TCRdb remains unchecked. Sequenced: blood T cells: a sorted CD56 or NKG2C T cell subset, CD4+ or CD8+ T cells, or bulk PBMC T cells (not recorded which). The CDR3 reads CSAREGSAGLNIQYF.